This entry lists 20 T cell receptor beta chains sequenced from one sample in a study of cytotoxic CD8 clonotypes in ibrutinib-treated CLL. This table comes from immunoSEQ multiplex PCR, and its TCRdb copy is limited to in-frame clones, with some not included. The sample lists about 150,000 clones, around three quarters seen once, with about 13% in the top ten. The input for sequencing was PBMCs, taken after 12 months of ibrutinib treatment. The receptors here all came from a human donor with chronic lymphocytic leukemia.

The chain combines TRBV25-1 with TRBJ2-5; weak D call: TRBD1 (5 bases). Germline values: CDR1 MGHDK, CDR2 SYGVNS. This CDR3 is 13 amino acids long. V lost 7 bases and J lost 6, with 15 bases in between. In DNA, the CDR3 is TGTGCCAGCATTGGAAGGGGTTCGAAGACCCAGTACTTC. It encodes CASIGRGSKTQYF.

The chain joins TRBV6-1 to TRBJ1-1; weak D call: TRBD1 (5 bases). Germline V gene sequence: CDR1 MNHNS, CDR2 SASEGT. V lost 2 bases to trimming and J lost 6 bases, with 13 bases between them. The CDR3 has 14 residues. The CDR3 is CASSERFWGSEAFF. CDR3 nucleotide sequence: TGTGCCAGCAGTGAAAGGTTTTGGGGCTCTGAAGCTTTCTTT.

The genes are TRBV15 and TRBJ2-1; 8 positions match TRBD1. The CDR3 has 16 residues. CDR1 is LNHNV, CDR2 YYDKDF, per germline (reference sequence). V trimming: 4 bases; J trimming: 3 bases; junction bases outside the gene matches: 8. The CDR3 nucleotides read TGTGCCACCAGCACCCGAGGGACAGGAGACTACAATGAGCAGTTCTTC. Translated, it gives CATSTRGTGDYNEQFF. The variable domain in full, with the rest retrieved from reference TRBV15 and TRBJ2-1, is DAMVIQNPRYQVTQFGKPVTLSCSQTLNHNVMYWYQQKSSQAPKLLFHYYDKDFNNEADTPDNFQSRRPNTSFCFLDIRSPGLGDTAMYLCATSTRGTGDYNEQFFGPGTRLTVL.

This chain uses TRBV10-3 with TRBJ2-7; D is undetermined. The germline CDR1 and CDR2 sequences are ENHRY and SYGVKD. The CDR3 is 13 residues long. V was pared by 3 bases and J by 1 base, with 7 bases between. For the CDR3, the DNA is TGTGCCATCAGTGATTTTGGATCCTACGAGCAGTACTTC. Translated, it gives CAISDFGSYEQYF.

This clone was found a few times. J is TRBJ2-2 and V is TRBV4-3, with 10 bases that match TRBD2. In germline, CDR1 is LGHNA, CDR2 YSLEER. The CDR3 runs 17 residues. The ends lost 0 bases at V and 5 bases at J; junction bases unmatched: 6. The CDR3 loop is CASSQDPSGRFTGELFF. In DNA form, the CDR3 reads TGCGCCAGCAGCCAAGACCCTAGCGGGAGATTTACCGGGGAGCTGTTTTTT.

The chain uses TRBV2 and TRBJ2-7; the D is unclear. CDR1 is SNHLY, CDR2 FYNNEI, per germline. Deletions cut 8 bases from V and 4 bases from J, with 12 bases between. The CDR3 spans 12 residues. DNA for the CDR3: TGTGCCAGCCACCAGAGACTTTACGAGCAGTACTTC. Amino acids: CASHQRLYEQYF.

The count of this clone is one. V is TRBV15 and J is TRBJ2-7; no clear D gene. The V and J ends lost 0 bases and 3 bases respectively, with 12 bases between them. The CDR3 length is 15 residues. Germline CDR1 and CDR2: LNHNV and YYDKDF (reference sequence). In nucleotides, the CDR3 is TGTGCCACCAGCAGAGATCCCAGCGCAATCTACGAGCAGTACTTC. The encoded protein is CATSRDPSAIYEQYF.

The chain links TRBV29-1 to TRBJ1-1, with 8 bases fitting TRBD1. The CDR3 covers 12 residues. The germline V gene has CDR1 SQVTM and CDR2 ANQGSEA. V shed 7 bases, J shed 5 bases, and the junction held 6 bases outside the gene matches. The CDR3 DNA is TGCAGCGCTATCGGACAGGGAACTGAAGCTTTCTTT. Amino acids: CSAIGQGTEAFF.

In DNA, the CDR3 is TGCAGCGTTGTCGGACTAGTTCACGAGCAGTACTTC. Its translation is CSVVGLVHEQYF. This chain joins TRBV29-1 and TRBJ2-7, with 7 bases that match TRBD2. The CDR3 has 12 residues. Germline CDR1 is SQVTM and CDR2 is ANQGSEA. V was pared by 4 bases and J by 5 bases, with 5 bases of the junction left unmatched.

The chain links TRBV9 to TRBJ1-3; TRBD1 matches 7 bases. In germline, CDR1 is SGDLS, CDR2 YYNGEE. The ends lost 7 bases at V and 1 base at J; junction bases unmatched: 5. The CDR3 has 14 amino acids. CDR3 loop: CASAGGISGNTIYF. The CDR3 bases are TGTGCCAGCGCAGGGGGGATATCTGGAAACACCATATATTTT.

The genes are TRBV19 and TRBJ2-7; D might be TRBD1 or TRBD2, each matching 6 bases. From germline, CDR1 is LNHDA and CDR2 SQIVND (reference sequence). V lost 3 bases, J lost 0 bases, and 15 bases lay in between. The CDR3 spans 16 residues. The CDR3 loop reads CASSIDGGTGSYEQYF. Written as DNA, the CDR3 is TGTGCCAGTAGTATCGACGGGGGCACAGGCTCCTACGAGCAGTACTTC.

The rearrangement links TRBV7-9 to TRBJ2-7, with D perhaps matching TRBD1 (6 bases). There are 12 residues in the CDR3. V was trimmed by 8 bases and J by 0 bases, leaving 8 bases between them. Germline V gene data show CDR1 as SEHNR and CDR2 as FQNEAQ (reference sequence). CDR3 protein: CASRDNSYEQYF. CDR3 DNA: TGTGCCAGCCGGGACAACTCCTACGAGCAGTACTTC.

This chain links TRBV28 with TRBJ2-7; 11 bases align to TRBD2. The CDR3 totals 15 residues. Germline V gene sequence: CDR1 MDHEN, CDR2 SYDVKM. V lost 8 bases and J lost 3; bases outside the gene matches: 9. The CDR3 is CASGSLAGAGYEQYF. The DNA of the CDR3 is TGTGCCAGCGGCTCACTAGCGGGAGCAGGCTACGAGCAGTACTTC.

This clone was picked up a small number of times. This chain links TRBV9 with TRBJ1-2; D not certain. The CDR3 spans 12 residues. V lost 3 bases to trimming and J lost 4 bases, with 7 bases between them. The germline V gene has CDR1 SGDLS and CDR2 YYNGEE. DNA for the CDR3: TGTGCCAGCAGCGAAGAGGGCTATGGCTACACCTTC. This translates into CASSEEGYGYTF.

The genes are TRBV10-2 and TRBJ2-7; D uncertain. The CDR3 runs 13 residues. The V gene's germline CDR1 is WSHSY and CDR2 SAAADI. V was cut by 3 bases and J by 9 bases, with 15 bases left in between. CDR3 amino acids: CASSESHGYGQYF. For the CDR3, the DNA is TGCGCCAGCAGTGAATCGCATGGGTATGGGCAGTACTTC.

The rearrangement uses TRBV5-1 and TRBJ1-4; TRBD1 is a possible D gene (6 bases). The CDR3 is made up of 15 amino acids. Trimming removed 0 bases at V and 7 bases at J, with 13 bases between. In germline, CDR1 is SGHRS, CDR2 YFSETQ. Written as DNA, the CDR3 is TGCGCCAGCAGCTTGGAGGGCAGGGGAGGTGAAAAACTGTTTTTT. This gives the protein CASSLEGRGGEKLFF.

The chain recombines TRBV10-3 with TRBJ2-5, with TRBD1 matching 9 bases. Germline CDR1 ENHRY, CDR2 SYGVKD. This CDR3 spans 14 amino acids. The ends lost 8 bases at V and 5 bases at J; junction bases unmatched: 9. The DNA of the CDR3 is TGTGCCATCGAACAGGACAGGGGCCTCGAGACCCAGTACTTC. Protein sequence: CAIEQDRGLETQYF.

The rearrangement links TRBV7-9 to TRBJ1-2, with D possibly matching TRBD1 (5 bases). Trimming shortened V by 9 bases and J by 2 bases, and 10 bases separated the two germline ends. The CDR3 covers 12 residues. Germline CDR1 SEHNR, CDR2 FQNEAQ (reference sequence). The DNA for the CDR3 is TGTGCCAGTACGGGGCTCAACTATGGCTACACCTTC. This encodes CASTGLNYGYTF.

This clone was seen only once. The V call is TRBV28, the J call TRBJ1-2, with TRBD1 matching 9 bases. Trimming took 6 bases from V and 4 from J; bases not matched to a gene: 21. Germline V gene data show CDR1 as MDHEN and CDR2 as SYDVKM. CDR3 length: 19 residues. The CDR3 DNA sequence: TGTGCCAGCAGGCCAGGCCGGGGACAGGGAATATCGGGGCCCTATGGCTACACCTTC. This sequence encodes CASRPGRGQGISGPYGYTF.

CDR3 sequence: CASSLGTSGTEQYF. Written as DNA, the CDR3 is TGTGCCAGCAGCTTAGGGACTAGCGGGACGGAGCAGTACTTC. The rearrangement uses TRBV7-9 and TRBJ2-7, with TRBD2 identical over 12 bases. The CDR3 sequence is 14 residues long. Losses at the gene ends were 1 base for V and 7 bases for J; bases not matched to a gene: 2. Germline values: CDR1 SEHNR, CDR2 FQNEAQ (reference sequence).